The rows below give T cell receptor beta chains drawn from one sample of a study of T cell repertoires in aging, cancer and after chemotherapy. TCRdb independently ran MiXCR on the multiplex PCR reads; one entry per CDR3 protein. The table includes about 10,000 distinct CDR3 sequences, less than 30% detected once. The specimen sequenced was blood. Every receptor here comes from a human donor in good health. The CDR3 runs from the conserved cysteine through the conserved F or W. Fields, in order: clone size, D gene, J gene, V gene, CDR3 protein, CDR3 DNA. The D gene is left open where the match is weak. Clone size is not always given. Where it is, it says once, few, many or a class for expanded clones.

abundance: -
d_gene: TRBD2
j_gene: TRBJ2-2
v_gene: TRBV11-2
CDR3aa: CASSLGTSGDNTGELFF
CDR3nt: TGTGCCAGCAGCCTGGGGACTAGCGGGGATAACACCGGGGAGCTGTTTTTT

abundance: medium-sized
d_gene: -
j_gene: TRBJ2-2
v_gene: TRBV6-5
CDR3aa: CASSSSGEVGTGELFF
CDR3nt: TGTGCCAGCAGTTCTTCAGGGGAGGTTGGCACCGGGGAGCTGTTTTTT

abundance: -
d_gene: TRBD2
j_gene: TRBJ2-5
v_gene: TRBV5-5
CDR3aa: CASSFIPTGTKETQYF
CDR3nt: TGTGCCAGCAGCTTTATTCCTACCGGGACTAAAGAGACCCAGTACTTC

abundance: few
d_gene: -
j_gene: TRBJ2-7
v_gene: TRBV28
CDR3aa: CASSLFAGFYEQYF
CDR3nt: TGTGCCAGCAGTTTATTTGCTGGGTTCTACGAGCAGTACTTC

abundance: -
d_gene: -
j_gene: TRBJ1-1
v_gene: TRBV6-1
CDR3aa: CASSEGGTRLNTEAFF
CDR3nt: TGTGCCAGCAGTGAGGGGGGGACAAGATTGAACACTGAAGCTTTCTTT

abundance: few
d_gene: TRBD1
j_gene: TRBJ2-1
v_gene: TRBV12-3/TRBV12-4
CDR3aa: CASSWGQGGDEQFF
CDR3nt: TGTGCCAGCAGTTGGGGACAGGGAGGGGATGAGCAGTTCTTC

abundance: medium-sized
d_gene: TRBD1
j_gene: TRBJ1-1
v_gene: TRBV6-5
CDR3aa: CASGTGWGTEAFF
CDR3nt: TGTGCCAGCGGGACAGGGTGGGGCACTGAAGCTTTCTTT

abundance: -
d_gene: TRBD2
j_gene: TRBJ2-1
v_gene: TRBV10-2
CDR3aa: CASSESFGGQASGKVDEQFF
CDR3nt: TGCGCCAGCAGTGAGTCTTTCGGGGGGCAGGCTAGCGGGAAGGTCGATGAGCAGTTCTTC

abundance: few
d_gene: TRBD2
j_gene: TRBJ2-7
v_gene: TRBV5-6
CDR3aa: CASTGLAGGGEQYF
CDR3nt: TGTGCCAGCACCGGACTAGCGGGAGGAGGCGAGCAGTACTTC

abundance: few
d_gene: -
j_gene: TRBJ1-5
v_gene: TRBV12-3/TRBV12-4
CDR3aa: CASSLGGGNQPQHF
CDR3nt: TGTGCCAGCAGTTTAGGGGGCGGCAATCAGCCCCAGCATTTT

abundance: -
d_gene: -
j_gene: TRBJ1-1
v_gene: TRBV28
CDR3aa: CPSKAAVGSDTEAFF
CDR3nt: TGTCCCAGCAAAGCAGCCGTGGGGTCGGACACTGAAGCTTTCTTT

abundance: few
d_gene: -
j_gene: TRBJ1-1
v_gene: TRBV18
CDR3aa: CASSPPAVNTEAFF
CDR3nt: TGTGCCAGCTCACCACCGGCAGTGAACACTGAAGCTTTCTTT

abundance: medium-sized
d_gene: -
j_gene: TRBJ2-1
v_gene: TRBV19
CDR3aa: CASTEKEQAYNEQFF
CDR3nt: TGTGCCAGTACCGAGAAGGAACAGGCCTACAATGAGCAGTTCTTC

abundance: -
d_gene: -
j_gene: TRBJ2-7
v_gene: TRBV4-1
CDR3aa: CASSQEGFPGIREQYF
CDR3nt: TGCGCCAGCAGCCAAGAAGGCTTCCCAGGGATAAGGGAGCAGTACTTC

abundance: -
d_gene: TRBD1
j_gene: TRBJ1-1
v_gene: TRBV18
CDR3aa: CASSPTGGNTEAFF
CDR3nt: TGTGCCAGCTCACCAACAGGGGGCAACACTGAAGCTTTCTTT

abundance: -
d_gene: -
j_gene: TRBJ1-2
v_gene: TRBV5-6
CDR3aa: CASSPTADYGYTF
CDR3nt: TGTGCCAGCAGCCCTACAGCGGACTATGGCTACACCTTC

abundance: medium-sized
d_gene: -
j_gene: TRBJ1-1
v_gene: TRBV30
CDR3aa: CAWSAHTEAFF
CDR3nt: TGTGCCTGGAGTGCCCACACTGAAGCTTTCTTT

abundance: -
d_gene: TRBD2
j_gene: TRBJ2-7
v_gene: TRBV5-1
CDR3aa: CASTGEGSGRAISEQYF
CDR3nt: TGCGCCAGCACCGGGGAAGGTAGCGGGAGGGCCATATCCGAGCAGTACTTC

abundance: few
d_gene: -
j_gene: TRBJ2-1
v_gene: TRBV7-3
CDR3aa: CASSPLGGVMDNEQFF
CDR3nt: TGTGCCAGCAGCCCCCTAGGGGGAGTGATGGACAATGAGCAGTTCTTC

abundance: medium-sized
d_gene: -
j_gene: TRBJ1-1
v_gene: TRBV19
CDR3aa: CASSIWVNTEAFF
CDR3nt: TGTGCCAGTAGTATATGGGTGAACACTGAAGCTTTCTTT

abundance: -
d_gene: -
j_gene: TRBJ1-1
v_gene: TRBV7-9
CDR3aa: CASSRLYRRNTKAFF
CDR3nt: TGTGCCAGCAGCCGACTGTATAGGCGGAACACTAAAGCTTTCTTT

abundance: -
d_gene: -
j_gene: TRBJ2-1
v_gene: TRBV20-1
CDR3aa: CSASKNNEQFF
CDR3nt: TGCAGTGCTAGTAAGAACAATGAGCAGTTCTTC

abundance: medium-sized
d_gene: TRBD1
j_gene: TRBJ2-5
v_gene: TRBV7-2
CDR3aa: CASSAGQGGQTQYF
CDR3nt: TGTGCCAGCAGCGCGGGACAGGGAGGCCAGACCCAGTACTTC

abundance: few
d_gene: -
j_gene: TRBJ2-5
v_gene: TRBV20-1
CDR3aa: CSARHQETQYF
CDR3nt: TGCAGTGCTAGGCATCAAGAGACCCAGTACTTC

abundance: medium-sized
d_gene: -
j_gene: TRBJ1-2
v_gene: TRBV6-4
CDR3aa: CASSAFYGYTF
CDR3nt: TGTGCCAGCAGTGCTTTCTATGGCTACACCTTC

abundance: medium-sized
d_gene: TRBD1
j_gene: TRBJ1-6
v_gene: TRBV6-5
CDR3aa: CASSLGQGSINSPLHF
CDR3nt: TGTGCCAGCAGCCTGGGACAGGGGTCCATTAATTCACCCCTCCACTTT

abundance: medium-sized
d_gene: -
j_gene: TRBJ2-7
v_gene: TRBV7-6
CDR3aa: CASSRGLTNGEQYF
CDR3nt: TGTGCCAGCAGCCGAGGACTGACGAACGGCGAGCAGTACTTC

abundance: medium-sized
d_gene: -
j_gene: TRBJ2-7
v_gene: TRBV29-1
CDR3aa: CSVLGTNYEQYF
CDR3nt: TGCAGCGTTCTGGGGACAAACTACGAGCAGTACTTC

abundance: -
d_gene: TRBD1
j_gene: TRBJ2-5
v_gene: TRBV19
CDR3aa: CASSNGTALTQETQYF
CDR3nt: TGTGCCAGTAGTAACGGGACAGCCCTTACCCAAGAGACCCAGTACTTC

abundance: -
d_gene: -
j_gene: TRBJ2-7
v_gene: TRBV7-3
CDR3aa: CASSFEVQNSYEQYF
CDR3nt: TGTGCCAGCAGCTTTGAGGTACAGAACTCCTACGAGCAGTACTTC

abundance: medium-sized
d_gene: TRBD1
j_gene: TRBJ1-2
v_gene: TRBV29-1
CDR3aa: CSVEPPGTGGLLNYGYTF
CDR3nt: TGCAGCGTTGAACCCCCCGGGACAGGGGGCCTCTTGAACTATGGCTACACCTTC

abundance: -
d_gene: -
j_gene: TRBJ1-1
v_gene: TRBV5-1
CDR3aa: CASSLGQNNVNTEAFF
CDR3nt: TGCGCCAGCAGCTTGGGACAGAATAACGTGAACACTGAAGCTTTCTTT

abundance: medium-sized
d_gene: -
j_gene: TRBJ2-1
v_gene: TRBV30
CDR3aa: CAWSVTTSSKFF
CDR3nt: TGTGCCTGGAGTGTAACGACTTCCAGCAAGTTCTTC

abundance: few
d_gene: -
j_gene: TRBJ2-7
v_gene: TRBV28
CDR3aa: CASSFSNWDPSTAYEQYF
CDR3nt: TGTGCCAGCAGTTTCTCAAATTGGGACCCCAGCACCGCCTACGAGCAGTACTTC

abundance: few
d_gene: -
j_gene: TRBJ2-7
v_gene: TRBV6-4
CDR3aa: CASSVVRGKRPTPQQYF
CDR3nt: TGTGCCAGCAGTGTAGTCAGGGGAAAACGGCCTACACCCCAGCAGTACTTC

abundance: -
d_gene: -
j_gene: TRBJ2-3
v_gene: TRBV7-9
CDR3aa: CASSPGPRHQTDTQYF
CDR3nt: TGTGCCAGCAGCCCTGGGCCCAGGCACCAAACGGATACGCAGTATTTT

abundance: few
d_gene: TRBD2
j_gene: TRBJ2-1
v_gene: TRBV5-1
CDR3aa: CASSSRTSDYNEQFF
CDR3nt: TGCGCCAGCAGCTCTAGGACTAGCGACTACAATGAGCAGTTCTTC

abundance: medium-sized
d_gene: -
j_gene: TRBJ1-1
v_gene: TRBV30
CDR3aa: CACGRLNTEAFF
CDR3nt: TGTGCCTGTGGCAGGCTGAACACTGAAGCTTTCTTT

abundance: -
d_gene: -
j_gene: TRBJ2-3
v_gene: TRBV11-2
CDR3aa: CASGAGTLRSTDTQYF
CDR3nt: TGTGCCAGCGGAGCCGGGACCCTTCGCAGCACAGATACGCAGTATTTT

abundance: -
d_gene: TRBD1
j_gene: TRBJ2-2
v_gene: TRBV4-2
CDR3aa: CASSQVRTGGLTGELFF
CDR3nt: TGTGCCAGCAGCCAAGTCCGGACAGGGGGCCTCACCGGGGAGCTGTTTTTT

abundance: -
d_gene: -
j_gene: TRBJ2-7
v_gene: TRBV7-9
CDR3aa: CASSWVTYEQYF
CDR3nt: TGTGCCAGCAGTTGGGTTACCTACGAGCAGTACTTC

abundance: few
d_gene: TRBD2
j_gene: TRBJ2-1
v_gene: TRBV7-3
CDR3aa: CASSLELAGGTGEQFF
CDR3nt: TGTGCCAGCAGCTTAGAACTAGCGGGAGGGACCGGTGAGCAGTTCTTC

abundance: medium-sized
d_gene: TRBD1
j_gene: TRBJ1-1
v_gene: TRBV19
CDR3aa: CASTTVRGTEAFF
CDR3nt: TGTGCCAGTACTACAGTCAGGGGGACTGAAGCTTTCTTT

abundance: -
d_gene: TRBD1
j_gene: TRBJ2-3
v_gene: TRBV19
CDR3aa: CASSIGQGAADTQYF
CDR3nt: TGTGCCAGTAGTATTGGACAGGGGGCTGCAGATACGCAGTATTTT

abundance: once
d_gene: TRBD2
j_gene: TRBJ2-5
v_gene: TRBV7-3
CDR3aa: CASSLIGLAGEETQYF
CDR3nt: TGTGCCAGCAGCCTGATAGGACTAGCGGGAGAAGAGACCCAGTACTTC

abundance: few
d_gene: -
j_gene: TRBJ2-3
v_gene: TRBV11-2
CDR3aa: CASGRVQSSITDTQYF
CDR3nt: TGTGCCAGCGGCAGGGTCCAGAGTAGCATCACAGATACGCAGTATTTT

abundance: once
d_gene: -
j_gene: TRBJ1-1
v_gene: TRBV5-6
CDR3aa: CASSLAWGAVMNTEAFF
CDR3nt: TGTGCCAGCAGCTTGGCTTGGGGGGCCGTTATGAACACTGAAGCTTTCTTT

abundance: medium-sized
d_gene: -
j_gene: TRBJ1-4
v_gene: TRBV19
CDR3aa: CASSTREGEKLFF
CDR3nt: TGTGCCAGTAGTACCAGGGAAGGCGAAAAACTGTTTTTT

abundance: -
d_gene: -
j_gene: TRBJ2-3
v_gene: TRBV27
CDR3aa: CASSRGQFTDTQYF
CDR3nt: TGTGCCAGCAGTCGTGGACAGTTCACAGATACGCAGTATTTT

abundance: -
d_gene: -
j_gene: TRBJ2-7
v_gene: TRBV20-1
CDR3aa: CRASLWDGSYEQYF
CDR3nt: TGCAGAGCTAGCCTCTGGGACGGCTCCTACGAGCAGTACTTC

abundance: -
d_gene: -
j_gene: TRBJ1-1
v_gene: TRBV5-1
CDR3aa: CASSLVGGNTEAFF
CDR3nt: TGCGCCAGCAGCCTTGTAGGAGGGAACACTGAAGCTTTCTTT

abundance: -
d_gene: TRBD2
j_gene: TRBJ2-3
v_gene: TRBV6-6
CDR3aa: CASRRGLAGADTQYF
CDR3nt: TGTGCCAGCAGGAGGGGACTAGCGGGAGCGGATACGCAGTATTTT

abundance: -
d_gene: -
j_gene: TRBJ2-1
v_gene: TRBV4-1
CDR3aa: CASSQGRGSYNEQFF
CDR3nt: TGCGCCAGCAGCCAAGGGAGGGGGTCCTACAATGAGCAGTTCTTC

abundance: -
d_gene: -
j_gene: TRBJ1-6
v_gene: TRBV20-1
CDR3aa: CSAREGGTRGSQSPLHF
CDR3nt: TGCAGTGCTAGAGAAGGGGGGACTCGGGGGAGCCAATCACCCCTCCACTTT

abundance: few
d_gene: -
j_gene: TRBJ2-7
v_gene: TRBV19
CDR3aa: CASSMGADYEQYF
CDR3nt: TGTGCCAGTAGTATGGGGGCAGACTACGAGCAGTACTTC

abundance: medium-sized
d_gene: TRBD1
j_gene: TRBJ1-6
v_gene: TRBV6-5
CDR3aa: CASSRQGARSPLHF
CDR3nt: TGTGCCAGCAGTCGCCAGGGGGCGCGGTCACCCCTCCACTTT

abundance: -
d_gene: TRBD2
j_gene: TRBJ2-3
v_gene: TRBV7-9
CDR3aa: CASSQQGLAGADTQYF
CDR3nt: TGTGCCAGCAGCCAACAGGGACTAGCGGGAGCGGATACGCAGTATTTT

abundance: medium-sized
d_gene: TRBD1
j_gene: TRBJ1-6
v_gene: TRBV15
CDR3aa: CATSRGGQGNSPLHF
CDR3nt: TGTGCCACCAGCAGAGGCGGACAGGGAAATTCACCCCTCCACTTT